This TCR beta chain comes out of a study of Ad26.COV2.S vaccination and SARS-CoV-2 variants. This clone was detected once. Only in-frame clones appear in the TCRdb table, and some are missing; sequencing was by immunoSEQ multiplex PCR. The sample carries approximately 410,000 clones, roughly 90% recorded once. Treatment: some 20 received Ad26.COV2.S at low or high dose, single or two shots; several received placebo; per-sample allocation not given. The samples date from day 63 after the first vaccine or placebo injection. Germline V gene data show CDR1 as SGHNT and CDR2 as YYREEE (reference sequence). J lost 1 base, V lost 4 bases, and 7 bases had no gene match. This CDR3 region has 16 residues.

V and J are TRBV5-4 and TRBJ2-2; 7 bases fit TRBD2. The source material was peripheral blood, sampled in a trial of Ad26.COV2.S vaccine versus placebo. The sequence was collected from a person aged 18-65 years who received the Ad26.COV2.S COVID-19 vaccine or a placebo. The CDR3 loop is CASSGGLDVNTGELFF. DNA for the CDR3: TGTGCCAGCAGCGGAGGACTAGACGTGAACACCGGGGAGCTGTTTTTT.